This T cell receptor (beta chain) derives from a study of cytomegalovirus exposure and HLA in healthy donors. Study details: There were several hundred genotyped donors. Of these, 81% fell in the genetic ancestry cluster associated with self-reported Caucasian donors.

The primer mix had 60 Vbeta and 13 Jbeta primers. The table came from immunoSEQ multiplex PCR; TCRdb's copy has only in-frame clones and leaves some out. The table records about 150,000 clones, approximately 84% of them present only once. In regard to this clone: Its matching antigen is unknown.

Findings and limits, study-wide: Several of the most significant clusters were apparently associated with common viral pathogens in a later analysis.

Unrecorded immune exposures were likely, despite nominal health at sampling. This CDR3 spans 17 amino acids. V was shortened by 5 bases and J by 0 bases, with 17 bases between the two germline ends. The germline V gene encodes CDR1 LNHDA and CDR2 SQIVND (reference sequence). This TCR was recovered from a man aged 50-59 years in good health and CMV-seropositive. Sequencing was done on a sample of PBMCs. V usage is TRBV19 and J usage is TRBJ2-1; possible D gene TRBD2, 6 bases. CDR3 protein: CASSYPRVADSYNEQFF. For the CDR3, the DNA is TGTGCCAGTAGTTACCCTAGGGTAGCGGACTCCTACAATGAGCAGTTCTTC.